These 30 T cell receptor beta chains came from one sample sequenced in a study of TIL therapy for anti-PD-1-resistant metastatic lung cancer. Time point specified: pre-treatment sample, taken before nivolumab and TIL therapy. Tumor tissue came from excised metastases, mostly pleural nodules or supraclavicular lymph nodes. The libraries were made with immunoSEQ v3. Produced via immunoSEQ multiplex PCR; TCRdb's table is partial and in-frame only. The sample has approximately 92,000 clones; just over 65% are singletons. Sequences were derived from tumor tissue, sampled at baseline. These receptors came from a person between 30 and 80 years old with non-small cell lung cancer.

This clone showed up just once. The chain is built from TRBV20-1 and TRBJ2-5; D perhaps matches TRBD2 (5 bases). Germline CDR1 reads DFQATT; CDR2 reads SNEGSKA (reference sequence). With 3 bases removed from V and 2 bases from J, the gap between germline ends came to 13 bases. CDR3 length: 14 residues. This chain's CDR3 is CSASSITGQETQYF. Written as DNA, the CDR3 is TGCAGTGCTAGTTCAATCACGGGACAAGAGACCCAGTACTTC.

The table lists this clone with a count of one. This rearrangement joins TRBV7-2 to TRBJ2-1; D tentatively fits TRBD1 or TRBD2 (6 bases each). Germline lookup yields CDR1 SGHTA and CDR2 FQGNSA. With 3 bases removed from V and 8 bases from J, the gap between germline ends came to 17 bases. There are 15 residues in the CDR3. The CDR3 is CASSFVGGGPDEQFF. The CDR3 nucleotides are TGTGCCAGCAGCTTCGTTGGAGGGGGGCCAGATGAGCAGTTCTTC.

The genes are TRBV6-2 or TRBV6-3 and TRBJ2-7; a weak D match, TRBD2 (5 bases). This CDR3 spans 13 amino acids. The V end lost 6 bases, the J end lost 2 bases, and 11 bases lay between the germline ends. The germline V gene has CDR1 MNHEY and CDR2 SVGEGT. The CDR3 nucleotides are TGTGCCAGCAGCGAGCTAGCTGCCTACGAGCAGTACTTC. This translates into CASSELAAYEQYF.

The chain combines TRBV30 with TRBJ1-4; D not resolved. Between the trimmed V and J ends, which lost 6 bases and 7 bases, there was a span of 21 bases. In germline, CDR1 is GTSNPN, CDR2 SVGIG (reference sequence). This CDR3 contains 15 residues. The chain's CDR3 is CACRGRQTPSEKLFF. The CDR3, as DNA: TGTGCCTGCCGCGGTAGGCAAACCCCCAGTGAAAAACTGTTTTTT.

There are a few counts of this clone. The V call is TRBV5-1, the J call TRBJ2-1, with D perhaps TRBD2 (6 bases). Germline CDR1 is SGHRS and CDR2 is YFSETQ. V lost 1 base and J lost 9, with 17 bases in between. The CDR3 is made up of 15 amino acids. The chain's CDR3 is CASSLSGGGVVEQFF. Here the CDR3 DNA reads TGCGCCAGCAGCTTGTCCGGGGGTGGAGTCGTTGAGCAGTTCTTC.

This clone was detected a few times. The chain recombines TRBV28 with TRBJ2-7; the D is unclear. This CDR3 is built from 11 residues. Germline CDR1 and CDR2: MDHEN and SYDVKM. Trimming removed 5 bases from V and 3 bases from J, with 5 bases in between. Here the CDR3 DNA reads TGTGCCAGCAGTCACGTCTACGAGCAGTACTTC. This gives the protein CASSHVYEQYF.

The rearrangement uses TRBV19 and TRBJ1-6; D is perhaps TRBD1 (5 bases). The CDR3 contains 17 residues. With 10 bases removed from V and 4 bases from J, the gap between germline ends came to 23 bases. Germline CDR1 LNHDA, CDR2 SQIVND (reference sequence). CDR3 region: CATSSGGGTGYNSPLHF. Written as DNA, the CDR3 is TGTGCCACCTCCTCGGGCGGGGGAACCGGATATAATTCACCCCTCCACTTT. Based on the CDR3 plus reference TRBV19 and TRBJ1-6, the full variable domain is DGGITQSPKYLFRKEGQNVTLSCEQNLNHDAMYWYRQDPGQGLRLIYYSQIVNDFQKGDIAEGYSVSREKKESFPLTVTSAQKNPTAFYLCATSSGGGTGYNSPLHFGNGTRLTVT.

The V gene is TRBV6-5, the J gene TRBJ1-1; perhaps TRBD1 as D (5 bases). Per germline, CDR1 MNHEY and CDR2 SVGAGI. V lost 8 bases and J 9 bases, leaving 16 bases between the germline ends. This CDR3 region has 12 residues. CDR3 residues: CASGAEPLQAFF. DNA of the CDR3: TGTGCCAGCGGGGCCGAACCCCTTCAAGCTTTCTTT.

The chain recombines TRBV4-1 with TRBJ2-1; 7 positions agree with TRBD2. The CDR3 covers 15 residues. The V segment lost 3 bases and the J segment 6 bases; nucleotides outside the gene matches: 8. Germline V lookup: CDR1 MGHRA, CDR2 YSYEKL. The CDR3 here is CASSHPREGRNEQFF. DNA for the CDR3: TGCGCCAGCAGCCATCCGAGGGAGGGCCGCAATGAGCAGTTCTTC.

This rearrangement joins TRBV6-6 to TRBJ2-7; 9 positions match TRBD1. This CDR3 comprises 13 residues. After removal of 5 bases from V and 2 bases from J, the junction contained 1 base not matched to a gene. The V gene's germline CDR1 is MNHNY and CDR2 SVGAGI (reference sequence). The CDR3 DNA sequence: TGTGCCAGCAGTAGGGACAGGGCCTACGAGCAGTACTTC. This gives the protein CASSRDRAYEQYF.

This clone was seen a handful of times. The chain couples TRBV5-1 to TRBJ1-2; perhaps TRBD1 as D (6 bases). The CDR3 is made up of 18 amino acids. CDR1 is SGHRS, CDR2 YFSETQ, per germline. V was shortened by 3 bases and J by 8 bases, with 29 bases between the two germline ends. CDR3 in DNA: TGCGCCAGCAGCTACAATTTTAACGGACAGCCTGGCTCGGACGGCTACACCTTC. Translating gives CASSYNFNGQPGSDGYTF. The full variable domain, in which reference TRBV5-1 and TRBJ1-2 provide the parts outside the CDR3, is KAGVTQTPRYLIKTRGQQVTLSCSPISGHRSVSWYQQTPGQGLQFLFEYFSETQRNKGNFPGRFSGRQFSNSRSEMNVSTLELGDSALYLCASSYNFNGQPGSDGYTFGSGTRLTVV.

This clone was detected only a few times. This chain links TRBV14 with TRBJ2-2, with 7 bases fitting TRBD1. V gave up 0 bases and J gave up 3 bases; unmatched junction bases: 7. The CDR3 loop spans 17 amino acids. Per germline, CDR1 SGHDN and CDR2 FVKESK. The CDR3 loop reads CASSQDLGTAYTGELFF. In nucleotides, the CDR3 is TGTGCCAGCAGCCAAGATCTAGGGACAGCCTACACCGGGGAGCTGTTTTTT.

This chain connects TRBV30 to TRBJ1-5, with TRBD1 identical over 10 bases. The CDR3 sequence is 13 residues long. CDR1 is GTSNPN and CDR2 is SVGIG in the germline V gene (reference sequence). CDR3 coding DNA: TGTGCTTTGGACAGGGGGGGGAATCAGCCCCAGCATTTT. This translates into CALDRGGNQPQHF.

This clone occurred a few times. The V call is TRBV7-9, the J call TRBJ1-2; the match to TRBD1 covers 10 bases. J was trimmed by 8 bases and V by 5 bases; bases with no gene match: 11. The CDR3 sequence is 15 residues long. In germline, CDR1 is SEHNR, CDR2 FQNEAQ (reference sequence). The CDR3 loop is CASSPSTGGGGGYTF. The CDR3 bases are TGTGCCAGCAGCCCTTCGACAGGGGGCGGAGGAGGCTACACCTTC.

This clone was observed once. The chain combines TRBV18 with TRBJ1-1; possibly TRBD1 for D (6 bases). V was shortened by 2 bases and J by 3 bases, with 16 bases between the two germline ends. The germline CDR1 and CDR2 sequences are KGHSH and LQKENI. There are 16 residues in the CDR3. Written as DNA, the CDR3 is TGTGCCAGCTCACCAGGGGGCCGACTGGGAGACACTGAAGCTTTCTTT. Protein product: CASSPGGRLGDTEAFF.

This chain uses TRBV12-3 or TRBV12-4 with TRBJ2-3, with D possibly being TRBD2 (5 bases). The CDR3 loop spans 13 amino acids. With 7 bases removed from V and 3 bases from J, the gap between germline ends came to 11 bases. CDR3 nucleotide sequence: TGTGCCAGCAATATTATAGCGACAGATACGCAGTATTTT. This codes for CASNIIATDTQYF.

This clone was counted only a few times. The chain uses TRBV27 and TRBJ2-3; D gene uncertain. The germline CDR1 and CDR2 sequences are MNHEY and SMNVEV (reference sequence). V was cut by 5 bases and J by 7 bases, with 19 bases left in between. The CDR3 runs to 15 residues. The CDR3 protein is CASSGRRVAPYTQYF. The CDR3 region has the DNA TGTGCCAGCAGTGGCAGACGGGTAGCCCCTTATACGCAGTATTTT.

This clone came up many times. V is TRBV5-1 and J is TRBJ1-5, with unresolved D. Trimming removed 0 bases at V and 4 bases at J, with 8 bases between. The V gene's germline CDR1 is SGHRS and CDR2 YFSETQ. This CDR3 has 14 residues. CDR3 in amino acids: CASSLEGVNQPQHF. DNA of the CDR3: TGCGCCAGCAGCTTGGAGGGCGTGAATCAGCCCCAGCATTTT.

The V and J genes are TRBV28 and TRBJ1-2; D is unresolved. CDR1 is MDHEN, CDR2 SYDVKM, per germline. This CDR3 region has 12 residues. The V end was cut by 8 bases, the J end by 4 bases, with 11 bases between. The CDR3 reads CASYGVLYGYTF. The DNA of the CDR3 is TGTGCCAGCTACGGGGTTCTCTATGGCTACACCTTC.

The V gene is TRBV6-4, the J gene TRBJ1-2; tentatively, D is TRBD1 (6 bases). V was pared by 5 bases and J by 6 bases, with 13 bases between. In germline, CDR1 is MRHNA, CDR2 SNTAGT. The CDR3 has 13 amino acids. The CDR3 region is CASSHLSGDGYTF. CDR3 nucleotide sequence: TGTGCCAGCAGTCATCTCTCAGGGGATGGCTACACCTTC.

This chain connects TRBV5-6 to TRBJ1-2; perhaps TRBD1 as D (5 bases). V shed 0 bases and J shed 2 bases, with 8 bases lying between them. This CDR3 contains 14 residues. In germline, CDR1 is SGHDT, CDR2 YYEEEE. CDR3 sequence: CASSLGQKNYGYTF. The CDR3 DNA is TGTGCCAGCAGCTTGGGACAGAAAAACTATGGCTACACCTTC.

The rearrangement joins TRBV10-2 to TRBJ1-6; 9 bases are shared with TRBD1. Germline trimming cut 5 bases from V and 7 bases from J; bases unmatched to any gene: 9. CDR1 is WSHSY, CDR2 SAAADI, per germline. The CDR3 covers 16 residues. The CDR3 coding sequence is TGCGCCAGCAGTCGTACCGGGACAGGGAAGAATTCACCCCTCCACTTT. Protein: CASSRTGTGKNSPLHF.

This clone has just one count. The V gene is TRBV5-1, the J gene TRBJ2-5, with TRBD2 matching 9 bases. The ends lost 2 bases at V and 5 bases at J; junction bases unmatched: 7. Per germline, CDR1 SGHRS and CDR2 YFSETQ. The CDR3 has 15 amino acids. CDR3: CASSFSRGGAETQYF. CDR3 DNA: TGCGCCAGCAGCTTTTCGCGGGGGGGCGCCGAGACCCAGTACTTC.

This clone was observed a few times. The J gene is TRBJ1-2, the V gene TRBV4-2, with D possibly TRBD1 on 5 matching bases. CDR1 and CDR2 from the germline V gene are LGHNA and YNFKEQ. V lost 0 bases and J lost 5, with 13 bases in between. This CDR3 comprises 15 residues. The CDR3 DNA follows: TGTGCCAGCAGCCAAGATGAAAACAGGTGGTATGGCTACACCTTC. It encodes CASSQDENRWYGYTF.

The chain combines TRBV15 with TRBJ1-1, with 7 bases matching TRBD1. Germline CDR1 LNHNV, CDR2 YYDKDF (reference sequence). The CDR3 extends over 13 amino acids. The J segment lost 4 bases and the V segment lost 5 bases, leaving 4 bases of the junction unmatched. The CDR3 sequence is CATSLEGATEAFF. The CDR3 DNA follows: TGTGCCACCAGCTTGGAGGGGGCCACTGAAGCTTTCTTT. The full variable domain, its missing parts supplied by reference TRBV15 and TRBJ1-1, is DAMVIQNPRYQVTQFGKPVTLSCSQTLNHNVMYWYQQKSSQAPKLLFHYYDKDFNNEADTPDNFQSRRPNTSFCFLDIRSPGLGDTAMYLCATSLEGATEAFFGQGTRLTVV.

For the CDR3, the DNA is TGTGCCAGCAGTTCAGACAGGCACGATCAGCCCCAGCATTTT. It is translated as CASSSDRHDQPQHF. The chain is built from TRBV6-2 or TRBV6-3 and TRBJ1-5; weak D call: TRBD1 (6 bases). CDR3 size: 14 residues. Trimming left V 4 bases short and J 5 bases short, with 12 bases between. Germline V gene lookup returns CDR1 MNHEY and CDR2 SVGEGT.

The chain links TRBV6-6 to TRBJ1-5; D is unresolved. The CDR3 sequence is 16 residues long. The germline gives CDR1 MNHNY, CDR2 SVGAGI (reference sequence). V lost 6 bases to trimming and J lost 3 bases, with 18 bases between them. CDR3 amino acids: CASRSETRRNNQPQHF. Here the CDR3 DNA reads TGTGCCAGCAGATCCGAGACCCGGCGAAACAATCAGCCCCAGCATTTT.

Here the CDR3 reads CASGRGASTDTQYF. The DNA for the CDR3 is TGTGCTAGTGGTCGGGGGGCGAGCACAGATACGCAGTATTTT. This sequence joins TRBV12-5 and TRBJ2-3, with D possibly being TRBD2 (7 bases). The V and J ends lost 5 bases and 0 bases respectively, with 9 bases between them. The CDR3 contains 14 residues. CDR1 is LGHNT and CDR2 is FRNRAP in the germline V gene.

J is TRBJ2-1 and V is TRBV5-1, with 7 bases lining up with TRBD1. The CDR3 runs 15 residues. After removal of 4 bases from V and 5 bases from J, the junction contained 9 bases not matched to a gene. Germline lookup yields CDR1 SGHRS and CDR2 YFSETQ. In nucleotides, the CDR3 is TGCGCCAGCAGCCCCGGGACAGCGGCCCACAATGAGCAGTTCTTC. It specifies CASSPGTAAHNEQFF.

The chain recombines TRBV2 with TRBJ1-1; tentatively, D is TRBD1 (6 bases). V gave up 4 bases and J gave up 8 bases, with 17 bases separating them. This CDR3 spans 14 amino acids. CDR1 and CDR2 (germline): SNHLY, FYNNEI. The CDR3 sequence is CASSGFQGRLEAFF. The DNA for the CDR3 is TGTGCCAGCAGTGGTTTTCAGGGGCGACTGGAAGCTTTCTTT.